A selection of T cell receptor beta chains follows, all from one sample in a study of blood T cell repertoires in COVID-19. The assay was immunoSEQ multiplex PCR, and TCRdb's table has in-frame clones only and misses some. The table includes 170,000 or so clones, more than 70% detected once. Sequencing used peripheral blood. Receptors were obtained from a man aged 18 to 30 with active or convalescent COVID-19. The CDR3 runs from the conserved cysteine through the conserved F or W. Each record gives: J gene, CDR3 length, V gene, D gene, clone size, CDR3 protein, CDR3 DNA. D genes are given only for firm matches. The size field is filled for only some rows; it gives once, few, many or a size class.

j_gene: TRBJ1-1; len: 12; v_gene: TRBV3-1/TRBV3-2; d_gene: -; abundance: -; CDR3aa: CASSQVGLEAFF; CDR3nt: TGTGCCAGCAGCCAAGTTGGCCTCGAAGCTTTCTTT
j_gene: TRBJ2-1; len: 17; v_gene: TRBV6-4; d_gene: TRBD2; abundance: -; CDR3aa: CASSDSSTSGFYSEQFF; CDR3nt: TGTGCCAGCAGTGACTCATCGACTAGCGGGTTTTATAGTGAGCAGTTCTTC
j_gene: TRBJ1-5; len: 14; v_gene: TRBV15; d_gene: -; abundance: once; CDR3aa: CATSTGYSNQPQHF; CDR3nt: TGTGCCACCTCCACAGGGTATAGCAATCAGCCCCAGCATTTT
j_gene: TRBJ2-4; len: 15; v_gene: TRBV11-2; d_gene: -; abundance: once; CDR3aa: CASSLVSVTKNIQYF; CDR3nt: TGTGCCAGCAGCTTAGTAAGCGTTACCAAAAACATTCAGTACTTC
j_gene: TRBJ1-6; len: 15; v_gene: TRBV5-6; d_gene: -; abundance: -; CDR3aa: CASSLLARGSSPLHF; CDR3nt: TGTGCCAGCAGCTTGCTGGCCAGGGGTAGTTCACCCCTCCACTTT
j_gene: TRBJ1-4; len: 12; v_gene: TRBV2; d_gene: -; abundance: -; CDR3aa: CASTVTNEKLFF; CDR3nt: TGTGCCAGCACGGTAACTAATGAAAAACTGTTTTTT
j_gene: TRBJ2-7; len: 13; v_gene: TRBV11-2; d_gene: -; abundance: -; CDR3aa: CASSSPRVYEQYF; CDR3nt: TGTGCCAGCAGCTCCCCCCGGGTCTACGAGCAGTACTTC
j_gene: TRBJ2-2; len: 16; v_gene: TRBV7-9; d_gene: TRBD2; abundance: -; CDR3aa: CAVSGLAGAVTGELFF; CDR3nt: TGTGCCGTCTCGGGACTAGCGGGGGCTGTCACCGGGGAGCTGTTTTTT
j_gene: TRBJ1-4; len: 13; v_gene: TRBV12-3/TRBV12-4; d_gene: TRBD1; abundance: -; CDR3aa: CASRGQGDEKLFF; CDR3nt: TGTGCCAGCAGGGGACAGGGGGATGAAAAACTGTTTTTT
j_gene: TRBJ1-4; len: 14; v_gene: TRBV18; d_gene: -; abundance: -; CDR3aa: CASSPSGVGEKLFF; CDR3nt: TGTGCCAGCTCACCATCCGGGGTTGGTGAAAAACTGTTTTTT